The TCR beta chain under discussion was sequenced for a study of glioma-infiltrating T cells. Amplification of TCR alpha and beta CDR3 regions from RNA used iRepertoire nested multiplex PCR. TCRdb independently ran MiXCR on the multiplex PCR reads; one entry per CDR3 protein. The table lists approximately 12,000 distinct CDR3 sequences, about a quarter of them singletons. With regard to this clonotype: Antigen unknown. It may be a read error: a sequence one base away is much more abundant.

Germline loops: CDR1 MNHNS, CDR2 SASEGT. V was trimmed by 11 bases and J by 2 bases, leaving 13 bases between them. This CDR3 spans 13 amino acids. Points from the study as a whole: Non-neoplastic patients had below-expected tissue-blood divergence, while all gliomas exceeded expectation. CDR3 overlap between tissue and blood was very small.

The receptor was isolated from a human donor with low-grade glioma or glioblastoma, undergoing nonglioma brain surgery, or in good health (not recorded which). The sample was glioma tissue, nonneoplastic brain tissue, or PBMCs (not recorded which). The V gene is TRBV6-1, the J gene TRBJ2-1; possibly TRBD1 for D (6 bases). The CDR3: CASQGFPYNEQFF. The CDR3 coding sequence is TGTGCCTCCCAGGGGTTCCCCTACAATGAGCAGTTCTTC.